These 27 T cell receptor beta chains came from one sample sequenced in a study of beta chain features in type 1 diabetes. Study-wide results and caveats: Within each of all four CD4+ subsets, Type 1 diabetes patients had TCRB CDR3s that were moderately but significantly shorter.

No antigen has been assigned to these receptors. Sequenced material consisted of expressed TCRB transcripts (all of the isolated RNA was reverse transcribed). The repertoire was sequenced with immunoSEQ multiplex PCR; TCRdb's copy has only in-frame clones and lacks some. The sample has some 330,000 clones; about 12% are singletons. The specimen sequenced was naive CD4+ T cells from blood. These receptors were obtained from a woman aged 18-29 years with type 1 diabetes.

This clone was picked up a small number of times. V gene TRBV6-5 combines with J gene TRBJ2-7, with a weak D call TRBD1 (5 bases). CDR1 and CDR2 (germline): MNHEY, SVGAGI. The CDR3 has 14 amino acids. The V end was cut by 2 bases, the J end by 2 bases, with 10 bases between. In DNA, the CDR3 is TGTGCCAGCAGTTACAGGGGCCGAGCCTACGAGCAGTACTTC. It translates to CASSYRGRAYEQYF.

This clone was counted only a few times. The chain has TRBV30 and TRBJ2-5; TRBD2 matches at 9 bases. CDR3 length equals 13 residues. V lost 7 bases, J lost 2 bases, and 5 bases stayed unmatched. The germline V gene has CDR1 GTSNPN and CDR2 SVGIG (reference sequence). The CDR3 loop reads CASVLAGQETQYF. In DNA, the CDR3 is TGTGCCTCGGTTCTAGCGGGACAAGAGACCCAGTACTTC.

The table lists this clone with a few counts. This chain connects TRBV27 to TRBJ1-2, with TRBD1 identical over 8 bases. The CDR3 covers 13 residues. J gave up 3 bases and V 5 bases, and 2 bases lay outside the gene matches. From germline, CDR1 is MNHEY and CDR2 SMNVEV (reference sequence). The CDR3 DNA reads as TGTGCCAGCAGTCCACAGGGGGACTATGGCTACACCTTC. Translation gives CASSPQGDYGYTF.

This clone was counted only a few times. The chain combines TRBV7-2 with TRBJ1-1; D remains unclear. From germline, CDR1 is SGHTA and CDR2 FQGNSA. Trimming shortened V by 5 bases and J by 7 bases, and 8 bases separated the two germline ends. CDR3 size: 11 residues. CDR3 nucleotides: TGTGCCAGCAGCCTATCTTATGAAGCTTTCTTT. Its translation is CASSLSYEAFF. Variable domain in full (rest from reference TRBV7-2 and TRBJ1-1): GAGVSQSPSNKVTEKGKDVELRCDPISGHTALYWYRQSLGQGLEFLIYFQGNSAPDKSGLPSDRFSAERTGGSVSTLTIQRTQQEDSAVYLCASSLSYEAFFGQGTRLTVV.

The chain is built from TRBV27 and TRBJ2-6; D may be TRBD2 (6 bases). From germline, CDR1 is MNHEY and CDR2 SMNVEV (reference sequence). The CDR3 is made up of 14 amino acids. V was clipped by 7 bases and J by 2 bases, with 9 bases between them. CDR3 sequence (DNA): TGTGCCAGCACCCCGGGAGCTGGGGCCAACGTCCTGACTTTC. This sequence encodes CASTPGAGANVLTF.

The chain employs TRBV5-1 and TRBJ2-5; a weak D match, TRBD2 (6 bases). Per the germline V gene, CDR1 is SGHRS and CDR2 is YFSETQ. The CDR3 totals 16 residues. The V end lost 0 bases, the J end lost 2 bases, and 14 bases lay between the germline ends. The CDR3 sequence is CASSLVGGNIQETQYF. CDR3 sequence (DNA): TGCGCCAGCAGCTTGGTAGGAGGGAATATACAAGAGACCCAGTACTTC.

This clone has more than one count but fewer than ten. The rearrangement links TRBV11-2 to TRBJ1-1; a weak D match, TRBD1 (5 bases). Between the trimmed V and J ends, which lost 3 bases and 6 bases, there was a span of 11 bases. This CDR3 region has 13 residues. Per germline, CDR1 SGHAT and CDR2 FQNNGV. The CDR3 region is CASSFGGTAEAFF. DNA for the CDR3: TGTGCCAGCAGCTTCGGGGGGACGGCTGAAGCTTTCTTT.

CDR3 nucleotide sequence: TGTGCCAGCAGCTTAGGTAGACTAGCGGGAGGGCCCAAAAACATTCAGTACTTC. Residues: CASSLGRLAGGPKNIQYF. V is TRBV7-8 and J is TRBJ2-4, with 14 nucleotides matching TRBD2. The CDR3 contains 18 residues. The germline CDR1 and CDR2 sequences are SGHVS and FQNEAQ. Trimming removed 1 base from V and 2 bases from J; junction bases left unmatched: 4. The full variable domain, in which reference TRBV7-8 and TRBJ2-4 provide the parts outside the CDR3, is GAGVSQSPRYKVAKRGQDVALRCDPISGHVSLFWYQQALGQGPEFLTYFQNEAQLDKSGLPSDRFFAERPEGSVSTLKIQRTQQEDSAVYLCASSLGRLAGGPKNIQYFGAGTRLSVL.

This clone was detected only a few times. The genes are TRBV28 and TRBJ2-5; TRBD2 aligns across 8 bases. CDR1 and CDR2 from the germline V gene are MDHEN and SYDVKM. With 6 bases clipped from V and 7 bases from J, the junction kept 13 bases outside the gene matches. CDR3 length: 15 residues. CDR3 sequence: CASSTLRRGLGTQYF. The DNA of the CDR3 is TGTGCCAGCAGCACTTTACGTCGGGGACTAGGGACCCAGTACTTC.

In its sample, this clone was seen a few times. V usage is TRBV4-1 and J usage is TRBJ2-1, with TRBD2 matching 14 bases. CDR3 length equals 17 residues. Per the germline V gene, CDR1 is MGHRA and CDR2 is YSYEKL. The V gene end was trimmed by 0 bases and the J gene end by 9 bases; junction bases not matched to a gene: 7. The CDR3 coding sequence is TGCGCCAGCAGCCAAGACCGGACTAGCGGGGGGCATATTGAGCAGTTCTTC. It yields the protein CASSQDRTSGGHIEQFF.

The rearrangement links TRBV18 to TRBJ2-1; TRBD2 agrees at 10 bases. Germline-derived CDR1 and CDR2 are KGHSH and LQKENI. V lost 8 bases, J lost 9 bases, and 7 bases stayed unmatched. The CDR3 has 13 residues. DNA of the CDR3: TGTGCCAGCGCGCTAGCGGGAGTGGCTGAGCAGTTCTTC. Translating gives CASALAGVAEQFF.

This chain links TRBV15 with TRBJ2-7, with TRBD2 as a possible D gene (6 bases). The CDR3 is 15 residues long. Trimming shortened V by 1 base and J by 6 bases, and 16 bases separated the two germline ends. In germline, CDR1 is LNHNV, CDR2 YYDKDF (reference sequence). In DNA form, the CDR3 reads TGTGCCACCAGCAGAGTTGGGGGGAGGCGGAGCGAGCAGTACTTC. Its protein is CATSRVGGRRSEQYF.

The chain has TRBV9 and TRBJ2-2; D possibly corresponds to TRBD1 (7 bases). V lost 0 bases, J lost 4 bases, and 13 bases lay in between. Germline lookup yields CDR1 SGDLS and CDR2 YYNGEE. The CDR3 has 16 amino acids. As DNA, the CDR3 is TGTGCCAGCAGCGTAGGCCCAGGGGGGAGCACCGGGGAGCTGTTTTTT. Translation gives CASSVGPGGSTGELFF.

This chain connects TRBV4-3 to TRBJ2-3, with D possibly being TRBD2 (6 bases). With 5 bases removed from V and 2 bases from J, the gap between germline ends came to 14 bases. CDR1 is LGHNA and CDR2 is YSLEER in the germline V gene. The length of the CDR3 is 15 residues. Here the CDR3 DNA reads TGCGCCAGCAGCTGGGGTACGGGAGTCACAGATACGCAGTATTTT. Translating it yields CASSWGTGVTDTQYF.

This clone appeared a few times. The rearrangement uses TRBV18 and TRBJ1-1; D unresolved. V lost 3 bases, J lost 0 bases, and 8 bases lay in between. The CDR3 has 14 residues. From germline, CDR1 is KGHSH and CDR2 LQKENI. Here the CDR3 DNA reads TGTGCCAGCTCACCGAGGCAGATGAACACTGAAGCTTTCTTT. It yields the protein CASSPRQMNTEAFF.

The chain uses TRBV7-2 and TRBJ2-1; weak D call: TRBD2 (7 bases). Trimming shortened V by 3 bases and J by 16 bases, and 19 bases separated the two germline ends. This CDR3 contains 13 residues. Germline CDR1 and CDR2: SGHTA and FQGNSA. Here the CDR3 DNA reads TGTGCCAGCAGCTTCCGTGAGGGGGGGAGGACCTTCTTC. This translates into CASSFREGGRTFF.

This clone showed up just a few times. The rearrangement uses TRBV5-1 and TRBJ2-2, with D tentatively TRBD2 (5 bases). V lost 0 bases and J lost 4, with 7 bases in between. CDR1 SGHRS and CDR2 YFSETQ come from the germline V gene. This CDR3 has 14 amino acids. The CDR3 loop reads CASSLAGSTGELFF. The CDR3 nucleotides read TGCGCCAGCAGCTTGGCGGGGAGCACCGGGGAGCTGTTTTTT.

This chain connects TRBV25-1 to TRBJ1-2; no reliable D call. The CDR3 length is 16 residues. The germline gives CDR1 MGHDK, CDR2 SYGVNS. Trimming shortened V by 6 bases and J by 4 bases, and 21 bases separated the two germline ends. The CDR3 coding sequence is TGTGCCAGCAGCTCTGGGCGGAGGACGAATATCTATGGCTACACCTTC. This gives the protein CASSSGRRTNIYGYTF.

This clone was seen a handful of times. The chain has TRBV6-6 and TRBJ1-2; D remains unclear. The CDR3 contains 12 residues. Germline CDR1 reads MNHNY; CDR2 reads SVGAGI (reference sequence). The germline V and J ends were trimmed by 0 bases and 6 bases, with 5 bases remaining between them. The CDR3 reads CASSYSQDGYTF. The CDR3, as DNA: TGTGCCAGCAGTTACTCCCAGGATGGCTACACCTTC.

The genes are TRBV14 and TRBJ1-1; 8 positions agree with TRBD1. The germline gives CDR1 SGHDN, CDR2 FVKESK. The V and J ends lost 5 bases and 4 bases, in that order; junction bases with no gene match: 6. This CDR3 has 14 amino acids. CDR3 protein: CASSTTGDSTEAFF. Here the CDR3 DNA reads TGTGCCAGCAGCACGACAGGGGATAGCACTGAAGCTTTCTTT.

The CDR3 DNA reads TGTGCCAGCAGCCCCACGCGGCTCCTGACCACAGATACGCAGTATTTT. It translates to CASSPTRLLTTDTQYF. The J gene is TRBJ2-3, the V gene TRBV7-2; D unclear. Per germline, CDR1 SGHTA and CDR2 FQGNSA. Trimming left V 5 bases short and J 2 bases short, with 17 bases between. This CDR3 has 16 residues.

This clone was detected a few times. This chain uses TRBV18 with TRBJ1-1; D possibly corresponds to TRBD1 (6 bases). Germline values: CDR1 KGHSH, CDR2 LQKENI. The V end was cut by 6 bases, the J end by 2 bases, with 13 bases between. The CDR3 runs to 14 residues. The CDR3 reads CASSYGQTNTEAFF. The CDR3 DNA is TGTGCCAGCTCCTACGGACAGACTAACACTGAAGCTTTCTTT.

This chain joins TRBV19 and TRBJ1-2; weak D call: TRBD1 (5 bases). Trimming cost V 6 bases and J 4 bases, with 15 bases left between them. CDR3 length equals 14 residues. Per the germline V gene, CDR1 is LNHDA and CDR2 is SQIVND (reference sequence). CDR3 region: CASSAAGQSYGYTF. The CDR3 bases are TGTGCCAGTAGCGCGGCAGGGCAGAGCTATGGCTACACCTTC.

The table lists this clone with a few counts. The chain carries TRBV5-4 and TRBJ2-7; D perhaps matches TRBD2 (5 bases). This CDR3 has 15 amino acids. Germline CDR1 reads SGHNT; CDR2 reads YYREEE (reference sequence). V dropped 0 bases and J dropped 0 bases, with 10 bases sitting between them. The CDR3 spells CASSLDARGSYEQYF. The DNA for the CDR3 is TGTGCCAGCAGCTTGGATGCCCGGGGCTCCTACGAGCAGTACTTC.

This chain joins TRBV7-6 and TRBJ2-1, with 9 bases that match TRBD2. The CDR3 covers 16 residues. Germline V gene sequence: CDR1 SGHVS, CDR2 FNYEAQ. V was clipped by 1 base and J by 5 bases; unmatched bases: 6. CDR3 sequence reads: CASSLGAGLANNEQFF. The CDR3 DNA follows: TGTGCCAGCAGCTTAGGCGCTGGACTAGCGAACAATGAGCAGTTCTTC. The full variable domain, its missing parts supplied by reference TRBV7-6 and TRBJ2-1, is GAGVSQSPRYKVTKRGQDVALRCDPISGHVSLYWYRQALGQGPEFLTYFNYEAQQDKSGLPNDRFSAERPEGSISTLTIQRTEQRDSAMYRCASSLGAGLANNEQFFGPGTRLTVL.

This clone showed up just a few times. The chain joins TRBV28 to TRBJ2-5; TRBD2 matches at 8 bases. Unmatched junction bases numbered 10, after V lost 1 base and J lost 9 bases. The germline CDR1 and CDR2 sequences are MDHEN and SYDVKM. This CDR3 is built from 15 residues. In DNA, the CDR3 is TGTGCCAGCAGTTTATCCCGAGCGGGAGACTCCGCCCAGTACTTC. Translated, it gives CASSLSRAGDSAQYF.

Only a few counts were recorded for this clone. This chain connects TRBV29-1 to TRBJ2-1; 8 bases map to TRBD2. There are 14 residues in the CDR3. Germline CDR1 is SQVTM and CDR2 is ANQGSEA. The trim removed 4 bases at V and 5 bases at J, leaving 7 bases unmatched. The CDR3 spells CSVVLSGRDNEQFF. The CDR3, as DNA: TGCAGCGTTGTTCTCAGCGGGAGAGACAATGAGCAGTTCTTC.